This T cell receptor (beta chain) was captured by sequencing in a study of cytomegalovirus exposure and HLA in healthy donors. With respect to this clone: The antigen is unknown.

The study ran its PCR with 60 Vbeta and 13 Jbeta primers. This table comes from immunoSEQ multiplex PCR, and its TCRdb copy is limited to in-frame clones, with some not included. Here the sample spans over 150,000 clones, roughly three quarters being singletons. Points from the study as a whole: Prediction of most subjects' HLA-A and HLA-B alleles by TCR beta sequences was reportedly accurate. Most TCRs appeared rarely, but some public TCRs recurred in many donors. A later analysis reported that several of the most significant clusters appeared to be linked to common viral pathogens, among them Epstein-Barr virus.

The CDR3 runs 17 residues. Germline CDR1 SGDLS, CDR2 YYNGEE. V was shortened by 0 bases and J by 0 bases, with 13 bases between the two germline ends. The sample comprised PBMCs. J is TRBJ1-3 and V is TRBV9; the D is unclear. The source of this sequence is a young man in good health and CMV-seropositive. The CDR3 is CASSVGKDRSSGNTIYF. The CDR3 DNA reads TGTGCCAGCAGCGTAGGAAAAGACCGGAGCTCTGGAAACACCATATATTTT. Supplemented by reference TRBV9 and TRBJ1-3, the full variable domain reads DSGVTQTPKHLITATGQRVTLRCSPRSGDLSVYWYQQSLDQGLQFLIQYYNGEERAKGNILERFSAQQFPDLHSELNLSSLELGDSALYFCASSVGKDRSSGNTIYFGEGSWLTVV.